The TCR beta chain under discussion was sequenced for a study of blood T cells in healthy people across ages. Primers used in a second PCR of roughly 6 to 11 cycles were a sample-barcoded 5' primer and a J-beta primer mix. TCRdb re-analysed the 5' RACE reads in MiXCR, keeping a single row per CDR3 protein. The table lists some 920,000 distinct CDR3 sequences, just over 50% of them singletons. Germline V lookup: CDR1 SGHDT, CDR2 YYEEEE. V lost 5 bases to trimming and J lost 1 base; unmatched junction nucleotides: 9. The CDR3 is made up of 16 amino acids. The sample was blood. V gene TRBV5-6 combines with J gene TRBJ2-7; 10 bases are shared with TRBD2. The receptor comes from a woman between 55 and 75 years old in good health. The CDR3 here is CASSPQGLARSYEQYF. For the CDR3, the DNA is TGTGCCAGCAGTCCCCAGGGACTAGCGCGATCCTACGAGCAGTACTTC.